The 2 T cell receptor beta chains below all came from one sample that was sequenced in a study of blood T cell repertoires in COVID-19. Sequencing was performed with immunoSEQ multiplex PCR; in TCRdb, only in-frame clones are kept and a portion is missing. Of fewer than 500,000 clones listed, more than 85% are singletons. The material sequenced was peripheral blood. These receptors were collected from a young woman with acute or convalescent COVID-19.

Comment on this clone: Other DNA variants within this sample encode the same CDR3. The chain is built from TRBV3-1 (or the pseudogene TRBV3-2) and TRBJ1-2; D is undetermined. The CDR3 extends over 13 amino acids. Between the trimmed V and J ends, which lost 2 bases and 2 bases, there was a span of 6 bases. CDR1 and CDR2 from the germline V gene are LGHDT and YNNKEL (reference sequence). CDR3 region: CASSQRGNYGYTF. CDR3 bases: TGTGCCAGCAGCCAACGGGGAAACTATGGCTACACCTTC.

The CDR3 DNA is TGTGCCATCAGTCCGCGGACAGGGGCGGATGAAAAACTGTTTTTT. Amino acid sequence: CAISPRTGADEKLFF. The gene calls are TRBV10-3 and TRBJ1-4; 9 bases align to TRBD1. V lost 5 bases to trimming and J lost 6 bases; unmatched junction nucleotides: 7. CDR3 length: 15 residues. Germline values: CDR1 ENHRY, CDR2 SYGVKD.